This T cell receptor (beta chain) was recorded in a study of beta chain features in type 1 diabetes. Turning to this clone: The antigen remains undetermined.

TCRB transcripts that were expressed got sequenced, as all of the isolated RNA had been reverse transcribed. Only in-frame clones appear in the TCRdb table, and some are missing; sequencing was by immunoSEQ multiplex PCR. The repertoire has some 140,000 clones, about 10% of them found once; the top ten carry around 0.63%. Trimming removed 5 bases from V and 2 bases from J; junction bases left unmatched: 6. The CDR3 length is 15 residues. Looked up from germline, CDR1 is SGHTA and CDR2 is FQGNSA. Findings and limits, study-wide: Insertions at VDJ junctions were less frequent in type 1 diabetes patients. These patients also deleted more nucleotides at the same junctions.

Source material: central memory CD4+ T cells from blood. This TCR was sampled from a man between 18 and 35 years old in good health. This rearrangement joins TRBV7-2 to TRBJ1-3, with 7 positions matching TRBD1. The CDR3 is CASSHTGEAGNTIYF. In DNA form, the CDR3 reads TGTGCCAGCAGCCACACAGGGGAGGCTGGAAACACCATATATTTT.